Below are 30 T cell receptor beta chains sequenced from a single sample in a study of T cell responses to AZD1222 COVID-19 vaccine. Assay used: immunoSEQ multiplex PCR; TCRdb lists only in-frame clones, some missing. Of around 100,000 clones in the sample, approximately 90% were seen once. The source material was peripheral blood, sampled 28 days after the second AZD1222 dose. The source of these receptors is an adult who received the AZD1222 COVID-19 vaccine.

V is TRBV7-2 and J is TRBJ2-1, with 11 bases aligning to TRBD2. V was pared by 5 bases and J by 5 bases, with 8 bases of the junction left unmatched. Germline V gene sequence: CDR1 SGHTA, CDR2 FQGNSA. CDR3 length: 16 amino acids. The CDR3 reads CASSPVAGGPNNEQFF. CDR3 DNA: TGTGCCAGCAGCCCAGTAGCGGGAGGGCCGAACAATGAGCAGTTCTTC.

V is TRBV5-6 and J is TRBJ2-1; 7 bases are a match to TRBD2. The germline V gene has CDR1 SGHDT and CDR2 YYEEEE. With V trimmed by 1 base and J by 4 bases, 8 bases remained unmatched. The CDR3 length is 16 residues. The CDR3 reads CASSLPVAGAYNEQFF. In DNA form, the CDR3 reads TGTGCCAGCAGCTTGCCCGTGGCGGGAGCTTACAATGAGCAGTTCTTC.

The chain is built from TRBV5-6 and TRBJ2-7, with 12 positions matching TRBD2. The CDR3 is 18 residues long. The junction had 17 bases not matched to a gene; V was cut back by 3 bases and J by 7 bases. Germline V gene lookup returns CDR1 SGHDT and CDR2 YYEEEE. DNA of the CDR3: TGTGCCAGCAGCTCCCGAACTTACGGACTAGCGGGAAAAGATGAGCAGTACTTC. Its protein is CASSSRTYGLAGKDEQYF.

The rearrangement joins TRBV27 to TRBJ1-2; 10 bases agree with TRBD1. V lost 5 bases, J lost 4 bases, and 10 bases stayed unmatched. Germline CDR1 MNHEY, CDR2 SMNVEV (reference sequence). CDR3 length: 16 residues. The CDR3 DNA reads as TGTGCCAGCAGTCCTCTACCACGGACAGGGGGCTATGGCTACACCTTC. Translated, it gives CASSPLPRTGGYGYTF.

The rearrangement joins TRBV10-2 to TRBJ2-5; 7 bases align to TRBD2. The germline V gene encodes CDR1 WSHSY and CDR2 SAAADI. Trimming took 1 base from V and 4 from J; bases not matched to a gene: 6. This CDR3 contains 15 residues. The CDR3 here is CASSELGGNPETQYF. The DNA of the CDR3 is TGCGCCAGCAGTGAGTTGGGGGGGAATCCAGAGACCCAGTACTTC.

J is TRBJ2-1 and V is TRBV6-2 or TRBV6-3, with a weak D call TRBD2 (5 bases). CDR3 length equals 16 residues. V was trimmed by 4 bases and J by 0 bases, leaving 13 bases between them. Germline V gene sequence: CDR1 MNHEY, CDR2 SVGEGT. The CDR3 coding sequence is TGTGCCAGCAGTTCCGGACTCAGAAGCTCCTACAATGAGCAGTTCTTC. This codes for CASSSGLRSSYNEQFF.

The table lists this clone with a few counts. DNA of the CDR3: TGCGCCAGCAGTCAATCCCGGGACAGGGATACCTACGAGCAGTACTTC. The encoded protein is CASSQSRDRDTYEQYF. This rearrangement joins TRBV23-1 to TRBJ2-7, with 9 bases that match TRBD1. TRBV23-1 falls under the ORF class, with uncertain function. V trimming: 0 bases; J trimming: 2 bases; junction bases outside the gene matches: 5. The CDR3 length is 16 residues.

CDR3 residues: CASSLRVTDTQYF. The CDR3 DNA follows: TGTGCCAGCAGTTTAAGGGTCACAGATACGCAGTATTTT. The chain recombines TRBV28 with TRBJ2-3; D remains ambiguous. CDR1 and CDR2 from the germline V gene are MDHEN and SYDVKM. V dropped 2 bases and J dropped 2 bases, with 5 bases sitting between them. The CDR3 length is 13 residues. Filled out from reference TRBV28 and TRBJ2-3, the complete variable domain reads DVKVTQSSRYLVKRTGEKVFLECVQDMDHENMFWYRQDPGLGLRLIYFSYDVKMKEKGDIPEGYSVSREKKERFSLILESASTNQTSMYLCASSLRVTDTQYFGPGTRLTVL.

The chain combines TRBV19 with TRBJ1-1; D is uncertain. The germline V and J ends were trimmed by 8 bases and 0 bases, with 4 bases remaining between them. CDR1 and CDR2 from the germline V gene are LNHDA and SQIVND (reference sequence). CDR3 size: 11 residues. The CDR3 loop is CASLMNTEAFF. The CDR3, as DNA: TGTGCCAGTCTTATGAACACTGAAGCTTTCTTT.

The rearrangement links TRBV6-5 to TRBJ1-6; D unclear. The V end was cut by 5 bases, the J end by 8 bases, with 10 bases between. This CDR3 is built from 13 residues. Germline CDR1 and CDR2: MNHEY and SVGAGI. CDR3: CASSRTIDSPLHF. The CDR3 DNA is TGTGCCAGCAGTCGCACCATTGATTCACCCCTCCACTTT.

The chain joins TRBV19 to TRBJ1-2, with D uncertain. The germline gives CDR1 LNHDA, CDR2 SQIVND (reference sequence). Trimming stripped 2 bases from V and 4 bases from J, with 8 bases between. CDR3 length: 13 residues. The CDR3 spells CASSIPPGYGYTF. The CDR3, as DNA: TGTGCCAGTAGTATACCACCAGGCTATGGCTACACCTTC.

This clone was found a few times. The chain recombines TRBV5-6 with TRBJ2-7; D gene uncertain. CDR1 and CDR2 from the germline V gene are SGHDT and YYEEEE. Trimming shortened V by 0 bases and J by 7 bases, and 5 bases separated the two germline ends. This CDR3 has 11 residues. The CDR3 DNA is TGTGCCAGCAGCTTGGTCGGGGAGCAGTACTTC. Translated, it gives CASSLVGEQYF.

The chain recombines TRBV6-2 or TRBV6-3 with TRBJ2-5; tentatively, D is TRBD1 (5 bases). The CDR3 runs 13 residues. The germline V and J ends were trimmed by 5 bases and 2 bases, with 9 bases remaining between them. Germline lookup yields CDR1 MNHEY and CDR2 SVGEGT. The CDR3 here is CASSLTDQETQYF. Written as DNA, the CDR3 is TGTGCCAGCAGTCTGACAGATCAAGAGACCCAGTACTTC.

The CDR3: CASSLKELAHLTISYNEQFF. The DNA of the CDR3 is TGTGCCAGCAGCTTGAAGGAACTAGCGCATTTGACGATCTCCTACAATGAGCAGTTCTTC. This chain links TRBV5-5 with TRBJ2-1; 7 bases match TRBD2. With 1 base clipped from V and 0 bases from J, the junction kept 16 bases outside the gene matches. Germline loops: CDR1 SGHKS, CDR2 YYEKEE (reference sequence). This CDR3 is built from 20 residues.

The rearrangement uses TRBV6-2 or TRBV6-3 and TRBJ2-3; TRBD1 might be the D (5 bases). The CDR3 runs to 14 residues. V shed 2 bases and J shed 6 bases, with 12 bases lying between them. From germline, CDR1 is MNHEY and CDR2 SVGEGT. The CDR3: CASSYPDRSDTQYF. DNA of the CDR3: TGTGCCAGCAGTTACCCCGACAGATCGGATACGCAGTATTTT.

The chain couples TRBV9 to TRBJ1-5; the match to TRBD1 covers 7 bases. CDR3 size: 14 residues. Germline CDR1 SGDLS, CDR2 YYNGEE. V shed 3 bases, J shed 4 bases, and the junction held 4 bases outside the gene matches. The CDR3 loop reads CASSAGTDNQPQHF. The DNA for the CDR3 is TGTGCCAGCAGCGCGGGGACAGATAATCAGCCCCAGCATTTT.

As to this clone: The identical CDR3 is also encoded by other nucleotide sequences in the sample. CDR3 in amino acids: CASSELAGGYNEQFF. In nucleotides, the CDR3 is TGTGCCAGCAGTGAATTAGCGGGAGGATACAATGAGCAGTTCTTC. This sequence joins TRBV6-1 and TRBJ2-1; 10 bases agree with TRBD2. CDR1 and CDR2 from the germline V gene are MNHNS and SASEGT. Germline trimming cut 2 bases from V and 4 bases from J; bases unmatched to any gene: 2. There are 15 residues in the CDR3.

The V gene is TRBV29-1, the J gene TRBJ1-3, with unresolved D. The CDR3 is 12 amino acids. Germline values: CDR1 SQVTM, CDR2 ANQGSEA. Trimming took off 6 bases at V and 0 bases at J, with 6 bases between the two ends. The CDR3 bases are TGCAGCGTGGAAAGCTCTGGAAACACCATATATTTT. Its protein is CSVESSGNTIYF.

The rearrangement joins TRBV6-2 or TRBV6-3 to TRBJ2-1; the D is unclear. V gave up 2 bases and J gave up 0 bases, with 8 bases separating them. Germline assignment: CDR1 MNHEY and CDR2 SVGEGT. The CDR3 contains 15 residues. The CDR3 protein is CASSYVYDSYNEQFF. CDR3 DNA sequence: TGTGCCAGCAGTTACGTCTATGACTCCTACAATGAGCAGTTCTTC.

The chain couples TRBV4-1 to TRBJ1-3; D uncertain. Germline CDR1 and CDR2: MGHRA and YSYEKL. The CDR3 is 16 amino acids. Trimming cost V 0 bases and J 3 bases, with 12 bases left between them. CDR3: CASSQESGILGNTIYF. The CDR3 region has the DNA TGCGCCAGCAGCCAAGAATCAGGAATTCTTGGAAACACCATATATTTT.

This rearrangement joins TRBV30 to TRBJ2-5; unclear D gene. Germline-derived CDR1 and CDR2 are GTSNPN and SVGIG (reference sequence). CDR3 length: 11 amino acids. V was pared by 2 bases and J by 2 bases, with 3 bases between. The CDR3 DNA sequence: TGTGCCTGGAGTCCGCAAGAGACCCAGTACTTC. Translating it yields CAWSPQETQYF.

V usage is TRBV27 and J usage is TRBJ1-1; 11 bases align to TRBD1. Germline V gives CDR1 MNHEY, CDR2 SMNVEV (reference sequence). This CDR3 spans 18 amino acids. Trimming at V came to 6 bases and at J to 1 base, leaving 13 bases not matched to a gene. CDR3 bases: TGTGCCAGCAGCCCGAGCCGGACAGGGGGCGGGAGGAACACTGAAGCTTTCTTT. Amino acid sequence: CASSPSRTGGGRNTEAFF.

The chain joins TRBV10-3 to TRBJ1-2; weak D call: TRBD1 (5 bases). V gave up 3 bases and J gave up 5 bases, with 13 bases separating them. The CDR3 sequence is 14 residues long. Looked up from germline, CDR1 is ENHRY and CDR2 is SYGVKD. In nucleotides, the CDR3 is TGTGCCATCAGTGAACTGTCAGGGATATATGGCTACACCTTC. It is translated as CAISELSGIYGYTF.

The V call is TRBV14, the J call TRBJ1-2; 7 bases are shared with TRBD1. Germline V gene lookup returns CDR1 SGHDN and CDR2 FVKESK. This CDR3 comprises 16 residues. The V and J ends lost 2 bases and 4 bases, in that order; junction bases with no gene match: 10. CDR3 coding DNA: TGTGCCAGCAGCCAAATGGGGACAGAAAAAACCTATGGCTACACCTTC. Translation: CASSQMGTEKTYGYTF.

The count of this clone is one. The rearrangement uses TRBV9 and TRBJ2-3, with TRBD2 identical over 11 bases. This CDR3 has 15 residues. The ends lost 0 bases at V and 5 bases at J; junction bases unmatched: 2. Germline-derived CDR1 and CDR2 are SGDLS and YYNGEE. The CDR3 region has the DNA TGTGCCAGCAGCGTAGGTAGCGGGAGGGGAGATACGCAGTATTTT. Its protein product is CASSVGSGRGDTQYF.

The chain recombines TRBV28 with TRBJ2-7; D unclear. The CDR3 sequence is 12 residues long. Per the germline V gene, CDR1 is MDHEN and CDR2 is SYDVKM. V lost 3 bases and J lost 3, with 6 bases in between. In DNA form, the CDR3 reads TGTGCCAGCAGTTTCGACAACTACGAGCAGTACTTC. The encoded protein is CASSFDNYEQYF.

This chain joins TRBV11-2 and TRBJ2-7; the D call may be TRBD1 or TRBD2 (5 bases each). CDR1 and CDR2 from the germline V gene are SGHAT and FQNNGV. The CDR3 covers 15 residues. Trimming left V 2 bases short and J 6 bases short, with 17 bases between. CDR3 in DNA: TGTGCCAGCAGCTTAACTGGTCAGGGAGCGGCCGAGCAGTACTTC. Translating it yields CASSLTGQGAAEQYF.

This sequence joins TRBV24-1 and TRBJ2-3; 13 bases map to TRBD2. Trimming took 1 base from V and 4 from J; bases not matched to a gene: 1. The germline gives CDR1 KGHDR, CDR2 SFDVKD. This CDR3 has 16 residues. CDR3 residues: CATSDFTSGRADTQYF. The DNA of the CDR3 is TGTGCCACCAGTGATTTTACTAGCGGGAGGGCAGATACGCAGTATTTT.

The J gene is TRBJ1-5, the V gene TRBV19; D may be TRBD1 (5 bases). V lost 4 bases and J lost 0, with 10 bases in between. CDR3 length: 15 amino acids. Germline V gene data show CDR1 as LNHDA and CDR2 as SQIVND (reference sequence). CDR3 in amino acids: CASSRADNSNQPQHF. CDR3 nucleotide sequence: TGTGCCAGTAGTAGGGCGGACAATAGCAATCAGCCCCAGCATTTT. The whole variable domain, filled in from reference TRBV19 and TRBJ1-5, reads DGGITQSPKYLFRKEGQNVTLSCEQNLNHDAMYWYRQDPGQGLRLIYYSQIVNDFQKGDIAEGYSVSREKKESFPLTVTSAQKNPTAFYLCASSRADNSNQPQHFGDGTRLSIL.

This clone was recorded only once. Written as DNA, the CDR3 is TGTGCCAGCAGCCAAGAACAACTAGGCTTCTACAATGAGCAGTTCTTC. Its translation: CASSQEQLGFYNEQFF. This rearrangement joins TRBV14 to TRBJ2-1, with D maybe TRBD2 (5 bases). Trimming stripped 0 bases from V and 3 bases from J, with 12 bases between. Germline V CDR1 and CDR2: SGHDN, FVKESK. The CDR3 is 16 amino acids.